The clone carrying this T cell receptor (beta chain) occurred a few times. This specimen comes from a study of T-cell reconstitution after alpha-beta-depleted transplantation in children. Between the trimmed V and J ends, which lost 0 bases and 2 bases, there was a span of 8 bases. CDR1 is SGHTA, CDR2 FQGNSA, per germline. The length of the CDR3 is 14 residues. The library targeted TCRbeta and was prepared with unique molecular identifiers. MiXCR, applied by TCRdb to the PCR reads, yields one record per CDR3 protein. The sample consists of approximately 640,000 distinct CDR3 sequences, around 17% of them appearing once.

The chain recombines TRBV7-2 with TRBJ2-7; D is uncertain. The receptor's source is a human donor who donated a stem cell graft to a child with acute myeloid leukemia. The sample in question was PBMCs from the stem cell graft donor, obtained from the stem cell graft. Here the CDR3 reads CASSLAPLPYEQYF. DNA of the CDR3: TGTGCCAGCAGCTTAGCGCCATTACCCTACGAGCAGTACTTC.